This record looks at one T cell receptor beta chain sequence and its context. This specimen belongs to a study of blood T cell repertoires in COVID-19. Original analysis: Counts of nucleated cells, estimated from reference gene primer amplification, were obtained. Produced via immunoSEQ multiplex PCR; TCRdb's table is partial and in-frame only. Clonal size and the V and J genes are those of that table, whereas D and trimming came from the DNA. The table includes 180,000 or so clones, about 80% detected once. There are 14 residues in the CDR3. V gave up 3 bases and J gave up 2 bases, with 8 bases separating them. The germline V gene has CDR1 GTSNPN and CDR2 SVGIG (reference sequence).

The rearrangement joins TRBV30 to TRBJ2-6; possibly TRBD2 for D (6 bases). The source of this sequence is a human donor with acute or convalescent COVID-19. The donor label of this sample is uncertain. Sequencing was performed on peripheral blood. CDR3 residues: CAWSGGTGANVLTF. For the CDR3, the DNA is TGTGCCTGGAGCGGGGGTACTGGGGCCAACGTCCTGACTTTC.